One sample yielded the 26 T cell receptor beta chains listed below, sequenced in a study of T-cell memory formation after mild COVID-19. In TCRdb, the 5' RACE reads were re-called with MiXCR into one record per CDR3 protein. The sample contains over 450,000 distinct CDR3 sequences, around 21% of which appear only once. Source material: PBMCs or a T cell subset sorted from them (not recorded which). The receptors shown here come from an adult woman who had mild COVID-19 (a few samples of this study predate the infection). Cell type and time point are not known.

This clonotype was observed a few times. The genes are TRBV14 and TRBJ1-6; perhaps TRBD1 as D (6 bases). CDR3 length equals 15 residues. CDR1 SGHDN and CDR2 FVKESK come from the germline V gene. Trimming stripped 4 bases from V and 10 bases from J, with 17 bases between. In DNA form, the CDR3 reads TGTGCCAGCAGCCGCCGGGACACCTTGATCTCACCCCTCCACTTT. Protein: CASSRRDTLISPLHF.

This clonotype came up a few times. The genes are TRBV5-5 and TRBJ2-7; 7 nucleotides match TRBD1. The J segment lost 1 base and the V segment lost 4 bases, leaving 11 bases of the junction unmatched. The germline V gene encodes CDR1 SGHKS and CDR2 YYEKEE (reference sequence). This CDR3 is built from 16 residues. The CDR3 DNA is TGTGCCAGCAGCCGAACTATGGGACAGAATTCCTACGAGCAGTACTTC. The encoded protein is CASSRTMGQNSYEQYF.

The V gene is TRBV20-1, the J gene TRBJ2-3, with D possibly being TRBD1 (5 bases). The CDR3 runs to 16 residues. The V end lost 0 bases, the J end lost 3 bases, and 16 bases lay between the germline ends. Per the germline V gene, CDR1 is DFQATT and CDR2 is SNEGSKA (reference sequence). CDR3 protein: CSARDPRDRRTDTQYF. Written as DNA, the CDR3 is TGCAGTGCTAGAGATCCCCGCGACAGAAGAACAGATACGCAGTATTTT.

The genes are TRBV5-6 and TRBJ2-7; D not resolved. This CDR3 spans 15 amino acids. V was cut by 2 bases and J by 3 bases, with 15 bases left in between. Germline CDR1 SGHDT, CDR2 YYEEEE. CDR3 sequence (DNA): TGTGCCAGCAGCTTCTTAACCCGGCCGCTCTACGAGCAGTACTTC. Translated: CASSFLTRPLYEQYF.

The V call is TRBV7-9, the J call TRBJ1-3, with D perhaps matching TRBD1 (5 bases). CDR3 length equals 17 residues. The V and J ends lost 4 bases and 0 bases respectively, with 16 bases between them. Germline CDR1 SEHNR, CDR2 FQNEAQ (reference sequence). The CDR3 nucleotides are TGTGCCAGCAGCTCTACAGGCCACCAGGACTCTGGAAACACCATATATTTT. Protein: CASSSTGHQDSGNTIYF.

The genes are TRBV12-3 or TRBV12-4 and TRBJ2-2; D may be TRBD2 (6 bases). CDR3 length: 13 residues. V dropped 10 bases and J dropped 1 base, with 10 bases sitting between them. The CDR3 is CATGVGNTGELFF. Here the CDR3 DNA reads TGTGCCACGGGGGTGGGGAACACCGGGGAGCTGTTTTTT.

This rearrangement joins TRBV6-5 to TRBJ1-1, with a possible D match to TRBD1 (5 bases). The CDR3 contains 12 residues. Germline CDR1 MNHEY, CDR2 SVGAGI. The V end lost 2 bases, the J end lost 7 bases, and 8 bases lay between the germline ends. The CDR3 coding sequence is TGTGCCAGCAGTTACGGGGCAAGTGAAGCTTTCTTT. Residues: CASSYGASEAFF.

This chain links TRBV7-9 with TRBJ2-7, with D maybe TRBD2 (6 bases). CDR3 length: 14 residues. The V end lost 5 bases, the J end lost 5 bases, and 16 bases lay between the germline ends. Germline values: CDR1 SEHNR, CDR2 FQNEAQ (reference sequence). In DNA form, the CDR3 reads TGTGCCAGCAGCCAACCGGGAGAATCCGACGAGCAGTACTTC. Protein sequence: CASSQPGESDEQYF.

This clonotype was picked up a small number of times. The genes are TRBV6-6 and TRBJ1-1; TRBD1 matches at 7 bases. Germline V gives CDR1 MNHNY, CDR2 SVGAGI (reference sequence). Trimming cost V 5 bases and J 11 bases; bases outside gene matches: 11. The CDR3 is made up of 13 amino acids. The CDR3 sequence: CASSRIGGGEAFF. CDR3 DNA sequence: TGTGCCAGCAGTCGGATTGGAGGGGGCGAGGCTTTCTTT.

CDR3 region: CASSSRGGPGNEQFF. In DNA form, the CDR3 reads TGTGCCAGCAGCTCCCGCGGGGGGCCCGGCAATGAGCAGTTCTTC. The rearrangement uses TRBV7-2 and TRBJ2-1, with 8 bases that match TRBD2. The V gene end was trimmed by 4 bases and the J gene end by 6 bases; junction bases not matched to a gene: 8. CDR1 SGHTA and CDR2 FQGNSA come from the germline V gene. CDR3 length equals 15 residues. The variable domain in full, completed from reference TRBV7-2 and TRBJ2-1, reads GAGVSQSPSNKVTEKGKDVELRCDPISGHTALYWYRQSLGQGLEFLIYFQGNSAPDKSGLPSDRFSAERTGGSVSTLTIQRTQQEDSAVYLCASSSRGGPGNEQFFGPGTRLTVL.

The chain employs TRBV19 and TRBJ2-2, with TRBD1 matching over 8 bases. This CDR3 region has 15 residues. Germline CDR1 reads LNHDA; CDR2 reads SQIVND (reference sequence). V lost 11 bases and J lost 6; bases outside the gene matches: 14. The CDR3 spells CASKPIQTGAGELFF. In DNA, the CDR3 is TGTGCCTCTAAACCCATTCAGACAGGGGCCGGGGAGCTGTTTTTT.

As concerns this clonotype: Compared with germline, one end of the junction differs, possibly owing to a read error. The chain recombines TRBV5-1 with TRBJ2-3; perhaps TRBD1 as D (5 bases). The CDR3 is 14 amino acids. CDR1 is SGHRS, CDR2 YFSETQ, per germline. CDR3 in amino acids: CASSLASDTDTQYF. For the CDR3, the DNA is TGCGCCAGCAGCTTGGCCTCGGACACAGATACACAGTATTTT.

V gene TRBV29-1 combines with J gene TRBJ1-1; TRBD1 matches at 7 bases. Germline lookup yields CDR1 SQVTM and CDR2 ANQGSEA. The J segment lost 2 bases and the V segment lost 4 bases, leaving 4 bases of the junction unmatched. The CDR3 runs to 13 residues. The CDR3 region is CSVVRGLNTEAFF. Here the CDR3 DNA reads TGCAGCGTTGTGAGGGGGCTCAACACTGAAGCTTTCTTT.

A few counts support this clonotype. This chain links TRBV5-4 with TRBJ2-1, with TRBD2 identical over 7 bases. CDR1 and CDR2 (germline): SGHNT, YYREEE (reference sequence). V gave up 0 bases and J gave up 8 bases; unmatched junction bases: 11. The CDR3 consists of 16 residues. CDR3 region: CASSLEASGSNYEQFF. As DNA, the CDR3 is TGTGCCAGCAGCTTGGAGGCTAGCGGCTCCAATTATGAGCAGTTCTTC.

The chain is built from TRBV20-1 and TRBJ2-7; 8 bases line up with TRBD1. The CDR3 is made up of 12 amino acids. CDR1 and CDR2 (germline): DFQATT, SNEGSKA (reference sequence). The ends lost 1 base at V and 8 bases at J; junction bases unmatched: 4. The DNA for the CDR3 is TGCAGTGCTAGAGGGACAGGGTATCAGCAGTACTTC. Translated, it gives CSARGTGYQQYF.

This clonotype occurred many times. The CDR3 reads CASSPITSGTDNEQFF. Here the CDR3 DNA reads TGTGCCAGCAGCCCCATAACTAGCGGGACTGACAATGAGCAGTTCTTC. V is TRBV7-3 and J is TRBJ2-1; 10 bases agree with TRBD2. Germline-derived CDR1 and CDR2 are SGHTA and FQGTGA. Trimming cost V 5 bases and J 5 bases; bases outside gene matches: 9. The CDR3 runs to 16 residues. The variable domain in full, with the rest retrieved from reference TRBV7-3 and TRBJ2-1, is GAGVSQTPSNKVTEKGKYVELRCDPISGHTALYWYRQSLGQGPEFLIYFQGTGAADDSGLPNDRFFAVRPEGSVSTLKIQRTERGDSAVYLCASSPITSGTDNEQFFGPGTRLTVL.

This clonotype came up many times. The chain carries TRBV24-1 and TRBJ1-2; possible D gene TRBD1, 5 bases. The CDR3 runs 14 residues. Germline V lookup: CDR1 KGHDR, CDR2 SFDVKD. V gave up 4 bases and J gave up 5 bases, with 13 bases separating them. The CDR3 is CATSEPGRPYGYTF. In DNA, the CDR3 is TGTGCCACCAGTGAACCGGGACGGCCATATGGCTACACCTTC.

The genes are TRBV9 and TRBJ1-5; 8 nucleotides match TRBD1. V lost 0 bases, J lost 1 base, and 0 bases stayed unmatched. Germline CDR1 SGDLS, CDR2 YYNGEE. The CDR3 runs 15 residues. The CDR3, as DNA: TGTGCCAGCAGCGTAGGGACAGGGAGCAATCAGCCCCAGCATTTT. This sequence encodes CASSVGTGSNQPQHF.

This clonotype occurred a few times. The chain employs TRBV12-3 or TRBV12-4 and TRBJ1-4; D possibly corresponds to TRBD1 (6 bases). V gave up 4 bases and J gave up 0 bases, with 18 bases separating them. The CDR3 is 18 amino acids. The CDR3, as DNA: TGTGCCAGCAGTTCCGGACAGATGGTTTCTGCAACTAATGAAAAACTGTTTTTT. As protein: CASSSGQMVSATNEKLFF.

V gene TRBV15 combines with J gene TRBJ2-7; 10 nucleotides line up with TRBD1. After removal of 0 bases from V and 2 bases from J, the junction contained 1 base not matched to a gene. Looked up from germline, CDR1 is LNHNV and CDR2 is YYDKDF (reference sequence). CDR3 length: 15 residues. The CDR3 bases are TGTGCCACCAGCAGAGAGACAGGGGGCACCTACGAGCAGTACTTC. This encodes CATSRETGGTYEQYF.

CDR3 in DNA: TGTGCCAGCAGCGAAAGGGTAATCACTGAAGCTTTCTTT. Protein product: CASSERVITEAFF. The J gene is TRBJ1-1, the V gene TRBV7-8; no clear D gene. Germline V CDR1 and CDR2: SGHVS, FQNEAQ. The CDR3 spans 13 residues. The V end was cut by 5 bases, the J end by 4 bases, with 11 bases between. The full variable domain, its missing parts supplied by reference TRBV7-8 and TRBJ1-1, is GAGVSQSPRYKVAKRGQDVALRCDPISGHVSLFWYQQALGQGPEFLTYFQNEAQLDKSGLPSDRFFAERPEGSVSTLKIQRTQQEDSAVYLCASSERVITEAFFGQGTRLTVV.

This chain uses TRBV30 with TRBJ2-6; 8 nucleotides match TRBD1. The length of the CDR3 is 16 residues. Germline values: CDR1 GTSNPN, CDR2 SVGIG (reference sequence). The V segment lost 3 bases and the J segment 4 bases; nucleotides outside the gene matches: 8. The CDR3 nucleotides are TGTGCCTGGAGACGAGCGACAGGGGACGGGGCCAACGTCCTGACTTTC. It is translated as CAWRRATGDGANVLTF.

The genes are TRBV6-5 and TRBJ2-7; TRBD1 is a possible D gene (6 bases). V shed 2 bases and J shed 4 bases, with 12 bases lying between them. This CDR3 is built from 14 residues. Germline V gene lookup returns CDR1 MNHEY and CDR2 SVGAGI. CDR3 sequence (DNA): TGTGCCAGCAGTTACATTCAGGGGTGGTACGAGCAGTACTTC. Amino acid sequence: CASSYIQGWYEQYF.

CDR3 sequence reads: CAWRGGHEQFF. The CDR3 nucleotides read TGTGCCTGGAGAGGGGGCCATGAGCAGTTCTTC. The J gene is TRBJ2-1, the V gene TRBV30, with TRBD1 matching over 7 bases. The ends lost 3 bases at V and 8 bases at J; junction bases unmatched: 1. Germline CDR1 reads GTSNPN; CDR2 reads SVGIG (reference sequence). This CDR3 comprises 11 residues.

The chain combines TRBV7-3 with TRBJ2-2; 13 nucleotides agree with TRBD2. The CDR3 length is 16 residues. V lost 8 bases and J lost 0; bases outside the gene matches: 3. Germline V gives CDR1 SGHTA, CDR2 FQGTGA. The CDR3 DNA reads TGTGCCAGCCAAACTAGCGGGGGGGCGAACACCGGGGAGCTGTTTTTT. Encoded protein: CASQTSGGANTGELFF.

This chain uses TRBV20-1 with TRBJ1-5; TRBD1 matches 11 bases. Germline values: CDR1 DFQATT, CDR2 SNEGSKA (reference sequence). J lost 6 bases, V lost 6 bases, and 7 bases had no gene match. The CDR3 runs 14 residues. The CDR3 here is CSAIGTGGGQPQHF. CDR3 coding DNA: TGCAGTGCCATCGGGACAGGGGGAGGTCAGCCCCAGCATTTT.